This T cell receptor (beta chain) was found in a study of blood T cells in healthy people across ages. There are a few counts of this clonotype. Then a second PCR, running roughly 7 to 12 cycles, was carried out with a sample-barcoded 5' primer and a J-beta primer mix. A single record per CDR3 protein comes from TCRdb applying MiXCR to the 5' RACE reads. Among roughly 550,000 distinct CDR3 sequences listed, less than 25% were seen once. The germline V gene encodes CDR1 DFQATT and CDR2 SNEGSKA (reference sequence). Trimming took off 0 bases at V and 7 bases at J, with 12 bases between the two ends. The CDR3 has 13 residues. This sample also appeared in a second study, on T cells of mothers and their children. That work states: Donation came from three healthy Caucasian mothers together with their six children. TCR recombination output is shaped by thymic selection similarly in related and unrelated pairs.

This sequence was found in a boy younger than 18 in good health. The material sequenced was blood. The chain has TRBV20-1 and TRBJ1-2; D ambiguous. This CDR3 reads CSARDHPEGGYTF. CDR3 bases: TGCAGTGCTAGAGATCATCCAGAGGGTGGCTACACCTTC.